One and the same sample provided the 29 T cell receptor beta chains below, sequenced in a study of cytomegalovirus exposure and HLA in healthy donors. The PCR had 60 Vbeta and 13 Jbeta primers. Clones were read by immunoSEQ multiplex PCR, and TCRdb kept only the in-frame ones, dropping some. This table holds some 76,000 clones, roughly 80% found once. Sequenced: PBMCs. The source of these receptors is a woman aged 45-60 years in good health and CMV-seronegative.

The V gene is TRBV5-5, the J gene TRBJ2-2, with 8 bases matching TRBD2. V lost 2 bases and J lost 3; bases outside the gene matches: 3. The V gene's germline CDR1 is SGHKS and CDR2 YYEKEE (reference sequence). The CDR3 sequence is 15 residues long. The CDR3 is CASSLAGVHTGELFF. The CDR3 nucleotides read TGTGCCAGCAGCTTAGCGGGAGTTCACACCGGGGAGCTGTTTTTT.

CDR3 loop: CASGLGPGAIYGYTF. The CDR3 DNA follows: TGTGCTAGTGGTTTGGGGCCAGGGGCTATCTATGGCTACACCTTC. The chain recombines TRBV12-5 with TRBJ1-2; TRBD1 is a possible D gene (6 bases). Trimming removed 1 base at V and 4 bases at J, with 13 bases between. The CDR3 is 15 residues long. Germline assignment: CDR1 LGHNT and CDR2 FRNRAP.

This chain joins TRBV2 and TRBJ2-4; no clear D gene. Germline V gives CDR1 SNHLY, CDR2 FYNNEI. This CDR3 contains 13 residues. V was trimmed by 6 bases and J by 0 bases, leaving 6 bases between them. CDR3 in DNA: TGTGCCAGCAGCTCTGTAGCCAAAAACATTCAGTACTTC. This encodes CASSSVAKNIQYF.

The chain links TRBV2 to TRBJ1-5; a possible D gene is TRBD1 (5 bases). The V end lost 7 bases, the J end lost 0 bases, and 13 bases lay between the germline ends. Germline lookup yields CDR1 SNHLY and CDR2 FYNNEI. This CDR3 is built from 15 residues. The CDR3 region is CASNYGAASNQPQHF. The CDR3 coding sequence is TGTGCCAGCAACTATGGGGCAGCTAGCAATCAGCCCCAGCATTTT.

V and J are TRBV28 and TRBJ1-3; D call uncertain. CDR1 is MDHEN, CDR2 SYDVKM, per germline. The CDR3 totals 17 residues. The V gene lost 3 bases and the J gene lost 4 bases, with 19 bases spanning the gap. The CDR3 DNA reads TGTGCCAGCAGTTTGGCGGGGTGGGGTAACTTCGGAAACACCATATATTTT. It is translated as CASSLAGWGNFGNTIYF.

The rearrangement links TRBV10-3 to TRBJ1-6, with D uncertain. The germline gives CDR1 ENHRY, CDR2 SYGVKD. The CDR3 totals 15 residues. With 3 bases removed from V and 7 bases from J, the gap between germline ends came to 13 bases. The DNA for the CDR3 is TGTGCCATCAGTGACCCCAAACGAGAGAATTCACCCCTCCACTTT. This gives the protein CAISDPKRENSPLHF.

The chain combines TRBV5-1 with TRBJ2-1, with a tentative D call TRBD1 (6 bases). Trimming removed 4 bases from V and 6 bases from J, with 11 bases in between. Looked up from germline, CDR1 is SGHRS and CDR2 is YFSETQ. The CDR3 spans 13 residues. For the CDR3, the DNA is TGCGCCAGCAGCACTTGGACAGCCAATGAGCAGTTCTTC. Its protein is CASSTWTANEQFF. The full variable domain, in which reference TRBV5-1 and TRBJ2-1 provide the parts outside the CDR3, is KAGVTQTPRYLIKTRGQQVTLSCSPISGHRSVSWYQQTPGQGLQFLFEYFSETQRNKGNFPGRFSGRQFSNSRSEMNVSTLELGDSALYLCASSTWTANEQFFGPGTRLTVL.

This chain connects TRBV7-2 to TRBJ1-1, with 9 nucleotides matching TRBD1. CDR1 and CDR2 (germline): SGHTA, FQGNSA. V dropped 5 bases and J dropped 6; count of bases not matched to a gene: 13. There are 16 residues in the CDR3. The DNA of the CDR3 is TGTGCCAGCAGCCCCGTCCCGGGACAGGGAGTGGCTGAAGCTTTCTTT. It yields the protein CASSPVPGQGVAEAFF.

The chain has TRBV6-6 and TRBJ1-5, with a tentative D call TRBD1 (6 bases). V was shortened by 0 bases and J by 3 bases, with 12 bases between the two germline ends. Germline V gene lookup returns CDR1 MNHNY and CDR2 SVGAGI (reference sequence). This CDR3 has 16 residues. The CDR3 DNA sequence: TGTGCCAGCAGTTACTCCGGGACACGGATCAATCAGCCCCAGCATTTT. Residues: CASSYSGTRINQPQHF.

There are a few counts of this clone. V is TRBV6-5 and J is TRBJ1-4; 8 bases line up with TRBD1. This CDR3 is 14 amino acids long. CDR1 MNHEY and CDR2 SVGAGI come from the germline V gene. V shed 5 bases and J 7 bases; nucleotides not matched to a gene: 6. The CDR3 spells CASSRTGSSEKLFF. CDR3 coding DNA: TGTGCCAGCAGTAGGACAGGGAGTTCTGAAAAACTGTTTTTT.

The chain uses TRBV9 and TRBJ1-1; maybe TRBD1 (5 bases). V lost 3 bases to trimming and J lost 4 bases, with 16 bases between them. The CDR3 is made up of 15 amino acids. Germline assignment: CDR1 SGDLS and CDR2 YYNGEE. CDR3 region: CASSASVGGGTEAFF. In DNA form, the CDR3 reads TGTGCCAGCAGCGCCTCAGTGGGCGGGGGCACTGAAGCTTTCTTT.

V gene TRBV7-8 combines with J gene TRBJ1-1; 8 nucleotides line up with TRBD1. The junction had 4 bases not matched to a gene; V was cut back by 3 bases and J by 4 bases. The CDR3 is 14 amino acids. Germline lookup yields CDR1 SGHVS and CDR2 FQNEAQ. As DNA, the CDR3 is TGTGCCAGCAGCTTGGACAGGGCGAGCACTGAAGCTTTCTTT. As protein: CASSLDRASTEAFF.

This clone has only one observation. V and J are TRBV5-3 and TRBJ1-2, with TRBD1 identical over 9 bases. TRBV5-3 is an ORF, with its function uncertain. The CDR3 has 14 residues. The ends lost 5 bases at V and 5 bases at J; junction bases unmatched: 7. The CDR3 is CARSLTGGVYGYTF. The CDR3 DNA reads TGTGCCAGAAGTCTTACAGGGGGCGTGTATGGCTACACCTTC.

This chain uses TRBV18 with TRBJ2-7; a possible D gene is TRBD1 (5 bases). The J call may be incorrect, as the DNA end agrees better with TRBJ2-1. CDR1 and CDR2 (germline): KGHSH, LQKENI. This CDR3 comprises 17 residues. DNA for the CDR3: TGTGCCAGCTCACCCGAACGACAGTTACGCTCCTACAATGAGCAGTTCTTC. Its translation is CASSPERQLRSYNEQFF.

The chain uses TRBV28 and TRBJ1-1; TRBD1 matches 7 bases. CDR1 is MDHEN and CDR2 is SYDVKM in the germline V gene. The CDR3 loop spans 16 amino acids. V lost 6 bases, J lost 4 bases, and 14 bases stayed unmatched. CDR3 protein: CASRATGRGTATEAFF. Here the CDR3 DNA reads TGTGCCAGCAGAGCGACAGGCCGCGGGACAGCCACTGAAGCTTTCTTT.

The V gene is TRBV5-1, the J gene TRBJ1-2, with TRBD1 matching over 10 bases. Germline V CDR1 and CDR2: SGHRS, YFSETQ. The CDR3 length is 16 residues. V lost 0 bases, J lost 4 bases, and 6 bases stayed unmatched. In DNA, the CDR3 is TGCGCCAGCAGCTTGGAGACAGGGGGCGCGGGCTATGGCTACACCTTC. Protein product: CASSLETGGAGYGYTF.

The rearrangement uses TRBV14 and TRBJ2-5; TRBD1 matches 7 bases. Germline assignment: CDR1 SGHDN and CDR2 FVKESK. The V segment lost 4 bases and the J segment 2 bases; nucleotides outside the gene matches: 7. The length of the CDR3 is 15 residues. The CDR3 loop is CASSLIGTAQETQYF. The CDR3 DNA reads as TGTGCCAGCAGCCTAATCGGGACAGCGCAAGAGACCCAGTACTTC. The entire variable domain, with the rest obtained from reference TRBV14 and TRBJ2-5, is as follows: EAGVTQFPSHSVIEKGQTVTLRCDPISGHDNLYWYRRVMGKEIKFLLHFVKESKQDESGMPNNRFLAERTGGTYSTLKVQPAELEDSGVYFCASSLIGTAQETQYFGPGTRLLVL.

The V call is TRBV19, the J call TRBJ1-1; 10 nucleotides align to TRBD1. There are 13 residues in the CDR3. From germline, CDR1 is LNHDA and CDR2 SQIVND (reference sequence). V lost 8 bases, J lost 4 bases, and 4 bases stayed unmatched. The CDR3: CASWGQGSTEAFF. CDR3 coding DNA: TGTGCCAGTTGGGGACAGGGGAGCACTGAAGCTTTCTTT. Full variable domain (outside the CDR3, taken from reference TRBV19 and TRBJ1-1): DGGITQSPKYLFRKEGQNVTLSCEQNLNHDAMYWYRQDPGQGLRLIYYSQIVNDFQKGDIAEGYSVSREKKESFPLTVTSAQKNPTAFYLCASWGQGSTEAFFGQGTRLTVV.

The CDR3 nucleotides read TGCAGCGCAGGGCCGGGACAGGGTTCGTTCCCAAATGGCTACACCTTC. This encodes CSAGPGQGSFPNGYTF. The chain uses TRBV29-1 and TRBJ1-2, with 9 bases matching TRBD1. Germline values: CDR1 SQVTM, CDR2 ANQGSEA. After removal of 7 bases from V and 6 bases from J, the junction contained 18 bases not matched to a gene. The CDR3 length is 16 residues.

CDR3 protein: CASRMGPNHPGELFF. Here the CDR3 DNA reads TGCGCCAGCAGGATGGGGCCGAACCATCCCGGGGAGCTGTTTTTT. V and J are TRBV4-1 and TRBJ2-2, with D perhaps TRBD1 (5 bases). This CDR3 has 15 residues. Per the germline V gene, CDR1 is MGHRA and CDR2 is YSYEKL. Between the trimmed V and J ends, which lost 6 bases and 6 bases, there was a span of 17 bases.

The chain combines TRBV29-1 with TRBJ1-2; D not certain. This CDR3 has 11 residues. Germline lookup yields CDR1 SQVTM and CDR2 ANQGSEA. Trimming pared 5 bases from V and 4 bases from J, leaving 8 bases between. The CDR3 DNA reads as TGCAGCGTTCTAAGGAGCTATGGCTACACCTTC. It translates to CSVLRSYGYTF.

V gene TRBV7-9 combines with J gene TRBJ2-5; no clear D. The CDR3 totals 14 residues. Germline V gene lookup returns CDR1 SEHNR and CDR2 FQNEAQ (reference sequence). With 1 base removed from V and 2 bases from J, the gap between germline ends came to 8 bases. This CDR3 reads CASSLEARQETQYF. As DNA, the CDR3 is TGTGCCAGCAGCTTAGAAGCACGACAAGAGACCCAGTACTTC.

The J gene is TRBJ1-3, the V gene TRBV5-4, with 7 bases lining up with TRBD1. V dropped 4 bases and J dropped 0; count of bases not matched to a gene: 7. The CDR3 consists of 16 residues. The V gene's germline CDR1 is SGHNT and CDR2 YYREEE (reference sequence). CDR3 region: CASSSPGQLSGNTIYF. The CDR3 DNA follows: TGTGCCAGCAGCAGCCCGGGACAGCTCTCTGGAAACACCATATATTTT.

In the case of this clone: One end of the junction varies from germline; a read error may be responsible. The chain uses TRBV7-7 and TRBJ2-5; 7 nucleotides match TRBD2. The germline gives CDR1 SSHAT, CDR2 FNYEAQ (reference sequence). The CDR3 covers 16 residues. The CDR3 sequence is CASSPAEAGTGETQYF. DNA for the CDR3: TGTGCTAGCAGCCCCGCCGAAGCGGGAACCGGAGAGACCCAGTACTTC.

The V and J genes are TRBV7-8 and TRBJ1-5; no clear D gene. Trimming cost V 3 bases and J 0 bases, with 9 bases left between them. CDR1 is SGHVS, CDR2 FQNEAQ, per germline. This CDR3 contains 15 residues. The CDR3 reads CASSLGAYSNQPQHF. The CDR3 nucleotides are TGTGCCAGCAGCTTGGGAGCTTATAGCAATCAGCCCCAGCATTTT.

The rearrangement joins TRBV19 to TRBJ2-5, with TRBD1 matching 9 bases. With 8 bases clipped from V and 4 bases from J, the junction kept 8 bases outside the gene matches. This CDR3 is built from 14 residues. Looked up from germline, CDR1 is LNHDA and CDR2 is SQIVND (reference sequence). The CDR3 sequence is CASRRQGQGETQYF. The DNA of the CDR3 is TGTGCCAGTCGCAGACAGGGACAGGGAGAGACCCAGTACTTC.

The chain recombines TRBV28 with TRBJ2-7; the D gene is possibly TRBD1 (5 bases). The CDR3 is 13 amino acids. V dropped 4 bases and J dropped 3 bases, with 10 bases sitting between them. Germline V gene sequence: CDR1 MDHEN, CDR2 SYDVKM. CDR3 sequence: CASSSDRFYEQYF. CDR3 DNA sequence: TGTGCCAGCAGTTCTGACAGATTCTACGAGCAGTACTTC.

The gene calls are TRBV7-9 and TRBJ2-5; the match to TRBD2 covers 10 bases. This CDR3 spans 14 amino acids. Losses at the gene ends were 5 bases for V and 5 bases for J; bases not matched to a gene: 5. CDR1 is SEHNR, CDR2 FQNEAQ, per germline (reference sequence). The chain's CDR3 is CASSPSGGRETQYF. In DNA form, the CDR3 reads TGTGCCAGCAGCCCTAGCGGGGGCCGTGAGACCCAGTACTTC.

The chain is built from TRBV5-6 and TRBJ1-5, with D maybe TRBD1 (5 bases). CDR1 is SGHDT, CDR2 YYEEEE, per germline. Deletions cut 0 bases from V and 7 bases from J, with 14 bases between. This CDR3 has 15 amino acids. CDR3 sequence reads: CASSLGNLEGQPQHF. The CDR3 nucleotides are TGTGCCAGCAGCTTGGGTAATCTGGAGGGGCAGCCCCAGCATTTT.